This T cell receptor (beta chain) was profiled in a study of blood T cell repertoires in COVID-19 (dated by TCRdb to 2020 to 2021). Background for the entire study: Samples from collaborators originated in the United States, Italy and Spain and spanned both the acute and convalescent phases of COVID-19. The repertoires were released in a freely available public database intended as a resource for research on the immune response to SARS-CoV-2. The dataset comprised deeply sampled blood TCRbeta repertoires from subjects exposed to, actively infected with, or recovered from COVID-19. The samples were drawn from two sources: the first 160 participants of the ongoing ImmuneRACE study, and approximately 1,300 subjects contributed by 6 global collaborators. Sample metadata almost always included a de-identified subject ID, COVID-19 status, age in years and sex. HLA class I and class II types, where available, came from metadata supplied by the sample provider rather than from assay-based typing. The material from the prospective study consisted of cDNA or gDNA derived from T cells, B-cell-depleted T cells, or PBMCs.

Whole blood was collected in K2EDTA tubes by collaborating institutions according to the institutions' own protocols. For TCRbeta analysis, collaborators shipped samples in one of three forms: frozen whole blood, isolated PBMCs, or DNA extracted from either of those sample types. The V and J ends are trimmed by 2 bases and 8 bases, leaving 8 bases between them. The germline V gene (reference sequence) yields SGHNT for CDR1 and YYREEE for CDR2. The CDR3 contains 13 residues, cysteine and phenylalanine counted. Here the CDR3 DNA is all that survives: 39 bases in frame from base 1. What the study reported, not specific to this receptor: How much clinical and demographic metadata was included differed by source and by participant, and the metadata was provided uncurated.

TCRbeta CDR3 regions were amplified from genomic DNA by means of the immunoSEQ Assay, a bias-controlled multiplex PCR. In the authors' own workflow: Nucleated cell counts per sample were estimated from amplification of reference gene primers within the assay. To quantify the absolute abundance of each unique TCRbeta CDR3 rearrangement, sequence reads were collapsed and filtered. For each sample, productive Simpson clonality was calculated as the square root of Simpson's diversity index over productive rearrangements. Sourced from immuneACCESS, this table was stored by TCRdb with only in-frame sequences that have V and J called. A share of the clones is absent; for the studies checked, an unresolved V gene accounts for under half, and the remainder has no known explanation. That table supplies the V and J calls and clone size; D and trimming were determined from the DNA. For this sample the table gives fewer than 85,000 clones, of which roughly 88% were detected only once. Clones ranked in the top ten supply around 0.96% of the sample.

With respect to this clone: Its target antigen remains unknown. Within one base of it there is no much larger clone, and no base qualities were kept.

This receptor was taken from a woman in her 50s in a cohort sampled during active COVID-19. The chain employs TRBV5-4 and TRBJ1-6, with a weak D call of TRBD1 (5 bases match). Material: peripheral blood. The CDR3 loop reads CASSLVRDSPLHF. At the DNA level, the sequence is TGTGCCAGCAGCTTAGTCAGGGATTCACCCCTCCACTTT.